One and the same sample provided the 2 T cell receptor beta chains below, sequenced in a study of cytomegalovirus exposure and HLA in healthy donors. PCR primers comprised 60 Vbeta and 13 Jbeta primers. Clones were read by immunoSEQ multiplex PCR, and TCRdb kept only the in-frame ones, dropping some. The profile shows around 97,000 clones, roughly 10% of them singletons. Specimen: PBMCs. The receptors come from a man aged 50 to 59 in good health and CMV-seropositive.

Comment on this clone: Additional DNA sequences in this sample encode the identical CDR3. The chain links TRBV28 to TRBJ1-5; D remains ambiguous. The V end lost 6 bases, the J end lost 3 bases, and 15 bases lay between the germline ends. The CDR3 totals 15 residues. The germline V gene encodes CDR1 MDHEN and CDR2 SYDVKM. This CDR3 reads CASSLGGLLNQPQHF. In DNA, the CDR3 is TGTGCCAGCAGCCTGGGCGGACTACTCAATCAGCCCCAGCATTTT.

This clone showed up just a few times. V and J are TRBV4-1 and TRBJ1-2; 8 bases align to TRBD1. CDR3 length: 14 residues. J gave up 6 bases and V 0 bases, and 3 bases lay outside the gene matches. CDR1 is MGHRA and CDR2 is YSYEKL in the germline V gene. CDR3 DNA: TGCGCCAGCAGCCAAGACCCAGGGGGCCATGGCTACACCTTC. Translated, it gives CASSQDPGGHGYTF.